This is a list of T cell receptor beta chains from one sample in a study of OX40 agonist ivuxolimab in advanced cancers. TCRdb keeps only in-frame clones here, not all; method: immunoSEQ multiplex PCR. The sample shows about 90,000 clones, around 83% of them seen only once. The sequenced sample was CD4+ or CD8+ T cells sorted from blood, obtained in a trial of the OX40 agonist ivuxolimab. The receptors originated from an adult with an advanced solid tumor such as melanoma, head and neck, liver or kidney cancer. Both conserved end residues are part of each CDR3. A D gene is named only where the DNA matches it firmly. Clone size is given for some rows only: seen once, a few or many times, or a class if the clone is expanded.

j_gene | v_gene | abundance | d_gene | CDR3aa | CDR3nt
TRBJ1-2 | TRBV28 | once | TRBD1 | CASGTVHYGYTF | TGTGCCAGCGGGACAGTCCACTATGGCTACACCTTC
TRBJ2-2 | TRBV2 | - | TRBD1 | CASSQATGVNPGELFF | TGTGCCAGCAGTCAGGCGACAGGGGTAAACCCCGGGGAGCTGTTTTTT
TRBJ2-1 | TRBV7-6 | - | - | CASSTGGHNEQFF | TGTGCCAGCTCCACCGGCGGGCACAATGAGCAGTTCTTC
TRBJ1-6 | TRBV27 | - | - | CASSPRPRLGYNSPLHF | TGTGCCAGCAGTCCTCGCCCAAGGCTTGGCTATAATTCACCCCTCCACTTT
TRBJ2-7 | TRBV15 | - | - | CATSVGGTASYEQYF | TGTGCCACCAGTGTCGGCGGGACAGCTTCCTACGAGCAGTACTTC
TRBJ1-1 | TRBV6-1 | - | - | CASSFTGNTEAFF | TGTGCCAGCAGCTTTACAGGGAACACTGAAGCTTTCTTT
TRBJ2-7 | TRBV7-2 | once | TRBD2 | CASSLVITSGYLSYEQYF | TGTGCCAGCAGCTTAGTTATCACTAGCGGGTACTTATCCTACGAGCAGTACTTC
TRBJ2-1 | TRBV10-3 | - | TRBD2 | CAISGEGGVSSYNEQFF | TGTGCCATCAGTGGGGAGGGCGGGGTGAGCTCCTACAATGAGCAGTTCTTC
TRBJ2-2 | TRBV7-8 | - | TRBD1 | CASSRQGTEANTGELFF | TGTGCCAGCAGCCGACAGGGGACCGAGGCGAACACCGGGGAGCTGTTTTTT
TRBJ1-2 | TRBV18 | - | TRBD1 | CASSPQGVLFYGYTF | TGTGCCAGCTCACCCCAGGGGGTTCTATTCTATGGCTACACCTTC
TRBJ2-5 | TRBV19 | - | - | CATRDFQETQYF | TGTGCCACCCGGGACTTCCAAGAGACCCAGTACTTC
TRBJ2-2 | TRBV4-3 | - | - | CASSQEGIGNTGELFF | TGCGCCAGCAGCCAAGAGGGGATAGGGAACACCGGGGAGCTGTTTTTT
TRBJ2-7 | TRBV5-4 | - | - | CASSLDGSHEQYF | TGTGCCAGCAGCTTGGACGGGAGTCACGAGCAGTACTTC
TRBJ1-3 | TRBV28 | - | - | CASTLRGRGNTIYF | TGTGCCAGCACCCTCCGGGGGCGTGGAAACACCATATATTTT
TRBJ2-4 | TRBV2 | - | - | CASSRGAPGIQYF | TGTGCCAGCAGTCGAGGGGCCCCAGGCATTCAGTACTTC
TRBJ2-3 | TRBV5-4 | - | TRBD1 | CASSLEGALRSDTQYF | TGTGCCAGCAGCTTGGAGGGGGCGCTGCGGTCAGATACGCAGTATTTT
TRBJ1-3 | TRBV4-2 | - | - | CASSQGYSGNTIYF | TGTGCCAGCAGCCAAGGATACTCTGGAAACACCATATATTTT
TRBJ2-1 | TRBV28 | - | - | CASSFQNEQFF | TGTGCCAGCAGTTTCCAGAATGAGCAGTTCTTC
TRBJ2-7 | TRBV28 | - | TRBD2 | CASRTSGSVYEQYF | TGTGCCAGCAGGACTAGCGGGAGTGTTTACGAGCAGTACTTC
TRBJ1-6 | TRBV7-9 | - | TRBD1 | CASSARGQASRSPLHF | TGTGCCAGCAGCGCCCGGGGACAGGCGTCTCGGTCACCCCTCCACTTT
TRBJ2-6 | TRBV19 | - | - | CASTRLQGTSGANVLTF | TGTGCCAGTACTCGGCTCCAGGGGACCTCTGGGGCCAACGTCCTGACTTTC
TRBJ1-2 | TRBV6-1 | once | - | CASSGFGGVYGYTF | TGTGCCAGCAGTGGGTTCGGGGGAGTCTATGGCTACACCTTC
TRBJ1-1 | TRBV5-1 | - | TRBD1 | CASSPTLTGGNTEAFF | TGCGCCAGCAGCCCTACCCTGACAGGGGGCAACACTGAAGCTTTCTTT
TRBJ2-5 | TRBV5-4 | - | - | CASSPRQVQETQYF | TGTGCCAGCAGCCCCCGACAGGTGCAGGAGACCCAGTACTTC
TRBJ2-7 | TRBV7-3 | - | - | CASSSLQGPYEQYF | TGTGCCAGCAGCTCACTACAGGGACCCTACGAGCAGTACTTC
TRBJ1-2 | TRBV5-5 | - | - | CASSLLGEYGYTF | TGTGCCAGCAGCTTGTTGGGGGAATATGGCTACACCTTC
TRBJ2-1 | TRBV7-8 | - | TRBD2 | CASTQRRTSGSYGEQFF | TGTGCCAGCACCCAAAGGAGGACTAGCGGGAGTTACGGTGAGCAGTTCTTC
TRBJ2-5 | TRBV5-1 | - | TRBD2 | CASSFTSGGQETQYF | TGCGCCAGCAGCTTTACGTCGGGGGGGCAAGAGACCCAGTACTTC
TRBJ2-7 | TRBV28 | - | - | CASSSQNYEQYF | TGTGCCAGCAGTTCCCAGAACTACGAGCAGTACTTC
TRBJ1-1 | TRBV2 | - | TRBD1 | CASSGTGDTEAFF | TGTGCCAGCAGTGGGACAGGGGACACTGAAGCTTTCTTT
TRBJ1-1 | TRBV5-1 | - | - | CASSLVPGNTEAFF | TGCGCCAGCAGCTTGGTGCCGGGGAACACTGAAGCTTTCTTT
TRBJ1-6 | TRBV7-6 | - | - | CASTQAPGSPLHF | TGTGCCAGCACCCAAGCCCCGGGATCACCCCTCCACTTT
TRBJ2-5 | TRBV28 | - | - | CASSFLSRRFRETQYF | TGTGCCAGCAGTTTTTTGTCCCGCCGATTTAGAGAGACCCAGTACTTC
TRBJ2-6 | TRBV19 | - | - | CASSISGTISGANVLTF | TGTGCCAGTAGTATTTCAGGGACAATCTCTGGGGCCAACGTCCTGACTTTC
TRBJ2-5 | TRBV30 | - | - | CAQRGAGLETQYF | TGTGCCCAAAGGGGGGCAGGGCTGGAGACCCAGTACTTC
TRBJ2-2 | TRBV4-1 | - | - | CASSPRGTGQNTGELFF | TGCGCCAGCAGCCCGAGGGGCACAGGGCAGAACACCGGGGAGCTGTTTTTT
TRBJ2-3 | TRBV9 | - | - | CASSPGLSTDTQYF | TGTGCCAGCAGCCCGGGATTGAGCACAGATACGCAGTATTTT
TRBJ2-5 | TRBV13 | - | TRBD2 | CASSSRLAGGPRETQYF | TGTGCCAGCAGCTCCCGACTAGCGGGAGGGCCAAGGGAGACCCAGTACTTC
TRBJ2-7 | TRBV28 | - | - | CASSAGRDEQYF | TGTGCCAGCAGTGCCGGACGGGACGAGCAGTACTTC